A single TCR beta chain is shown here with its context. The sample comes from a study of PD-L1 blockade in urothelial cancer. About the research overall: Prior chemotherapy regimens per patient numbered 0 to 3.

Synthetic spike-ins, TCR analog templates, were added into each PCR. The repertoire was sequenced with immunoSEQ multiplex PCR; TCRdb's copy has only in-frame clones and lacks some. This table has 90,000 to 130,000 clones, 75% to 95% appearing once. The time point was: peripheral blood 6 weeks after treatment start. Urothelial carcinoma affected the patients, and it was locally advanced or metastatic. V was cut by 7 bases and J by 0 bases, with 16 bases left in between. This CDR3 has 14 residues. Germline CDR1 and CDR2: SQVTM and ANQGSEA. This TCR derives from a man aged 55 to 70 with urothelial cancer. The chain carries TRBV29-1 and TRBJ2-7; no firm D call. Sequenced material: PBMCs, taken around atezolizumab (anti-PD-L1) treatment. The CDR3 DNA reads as TGCAGCGCCAAAAAGAGCGTAAGCTCCTACGAGCAGTACTTC. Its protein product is CSAKKSVSSYEQYF.